This T cell receptor beta chain was identified during a study of T cell responses to AZD1222 COVID-19 vaccine. Study-level information: Second-dose recipients at about 4 or about 12 weeks were treated as one pooled group.

On this clone itself: The antigen is undetermined.

Study-wide results and caveats: Only a handful of AZD1222 recipients, about six in all, had baseline seropositivity. Increased Spike-specific TCR breadth and depth were observed after two AZD1222 doses.

This CDR3 has 20 residues. Germline V gives CDR1 LGHNA, CDR2 YNFKEQ. Trimming took 4 bases from V and 0 from J, leaving 27 bases between them. TCRdb's copy holds only in-frame clones and misses some; the assay was immunoSEQ multiplex PCR. This sample carries roughly 150,000 clones, over 75% of them seen once, and the ten largest clones take 1.5% to 2%. The TCR sequence derives from an adult in good health. The rearrangement joins TRBV4-2 to TRBJ1-2; TRBD1 might be the D (6 bases). This material consisted of peripheral blood, taken on day 0 of AZD1222 vaccination. CDR3 protein: CASSPIQGATGLTTNYGYTF. Written as DNA, the CDR3 is TGTGCCAGCAGCCCAATACAAGGGGCGACAGGCCTCACGACTAACTATGGCTACACCTTC.